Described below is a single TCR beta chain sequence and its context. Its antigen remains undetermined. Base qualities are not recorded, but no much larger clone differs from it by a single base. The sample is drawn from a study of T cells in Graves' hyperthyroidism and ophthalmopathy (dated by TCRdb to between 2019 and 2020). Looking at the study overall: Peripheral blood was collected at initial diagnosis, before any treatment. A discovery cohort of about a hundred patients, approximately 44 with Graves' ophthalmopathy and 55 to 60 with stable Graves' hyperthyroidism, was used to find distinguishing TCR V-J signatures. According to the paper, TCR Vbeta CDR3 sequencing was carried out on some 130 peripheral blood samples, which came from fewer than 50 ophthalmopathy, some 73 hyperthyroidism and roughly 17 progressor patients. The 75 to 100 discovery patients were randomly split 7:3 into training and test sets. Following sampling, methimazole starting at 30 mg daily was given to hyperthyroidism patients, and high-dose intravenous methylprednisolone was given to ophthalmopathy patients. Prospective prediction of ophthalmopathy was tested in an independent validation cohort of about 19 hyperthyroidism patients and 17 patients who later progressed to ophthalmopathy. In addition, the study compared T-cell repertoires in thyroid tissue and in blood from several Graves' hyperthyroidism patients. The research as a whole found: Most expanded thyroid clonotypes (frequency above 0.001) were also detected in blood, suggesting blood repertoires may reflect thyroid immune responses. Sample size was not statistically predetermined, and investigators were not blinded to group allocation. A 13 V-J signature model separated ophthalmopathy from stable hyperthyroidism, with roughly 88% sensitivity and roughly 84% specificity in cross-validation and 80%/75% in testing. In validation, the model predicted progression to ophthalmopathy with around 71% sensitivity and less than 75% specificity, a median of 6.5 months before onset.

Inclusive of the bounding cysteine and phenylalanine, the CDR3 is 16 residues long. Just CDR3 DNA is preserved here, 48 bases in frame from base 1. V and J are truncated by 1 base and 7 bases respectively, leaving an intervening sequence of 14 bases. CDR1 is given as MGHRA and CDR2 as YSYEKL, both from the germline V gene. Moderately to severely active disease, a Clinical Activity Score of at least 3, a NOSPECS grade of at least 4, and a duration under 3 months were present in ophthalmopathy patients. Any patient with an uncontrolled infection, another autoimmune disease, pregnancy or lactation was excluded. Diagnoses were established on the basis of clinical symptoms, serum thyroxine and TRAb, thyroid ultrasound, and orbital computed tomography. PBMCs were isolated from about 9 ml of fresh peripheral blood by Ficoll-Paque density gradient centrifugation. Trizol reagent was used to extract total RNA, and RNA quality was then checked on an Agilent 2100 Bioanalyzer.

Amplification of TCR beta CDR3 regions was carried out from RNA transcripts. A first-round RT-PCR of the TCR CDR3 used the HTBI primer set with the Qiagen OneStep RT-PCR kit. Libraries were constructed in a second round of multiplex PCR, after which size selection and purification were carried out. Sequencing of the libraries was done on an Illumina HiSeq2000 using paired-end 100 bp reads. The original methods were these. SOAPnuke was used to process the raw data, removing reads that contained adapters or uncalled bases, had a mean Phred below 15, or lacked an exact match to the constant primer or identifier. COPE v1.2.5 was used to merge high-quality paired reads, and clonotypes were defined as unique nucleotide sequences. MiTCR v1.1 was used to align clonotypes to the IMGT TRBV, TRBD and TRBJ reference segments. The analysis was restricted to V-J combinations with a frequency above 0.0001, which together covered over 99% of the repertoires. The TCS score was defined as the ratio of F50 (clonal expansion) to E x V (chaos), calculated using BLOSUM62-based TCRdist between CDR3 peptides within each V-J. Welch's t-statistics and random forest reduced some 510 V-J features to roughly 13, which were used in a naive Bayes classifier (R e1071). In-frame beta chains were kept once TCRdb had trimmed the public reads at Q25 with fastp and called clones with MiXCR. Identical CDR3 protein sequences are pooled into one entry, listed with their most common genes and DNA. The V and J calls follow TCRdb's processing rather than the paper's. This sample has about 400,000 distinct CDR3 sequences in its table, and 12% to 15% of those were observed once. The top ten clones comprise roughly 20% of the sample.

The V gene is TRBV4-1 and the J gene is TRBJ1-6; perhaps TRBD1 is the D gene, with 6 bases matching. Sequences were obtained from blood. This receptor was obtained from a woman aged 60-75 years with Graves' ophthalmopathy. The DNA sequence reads TGCGCCAGCAGCCAAGTTGGGGGGGCTGGGAATTCACCCCTCCACTTT. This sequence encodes CASSQVGGAGNSPLHF.